Listed here are 12 T cell receptor beta chains from one sample, sequenced in a study of graft-versus-host responses after intestinal transplantation. Intraepithelial and lamina propria lymphocytes were released after the graft tissue was processed. The data were produced by immunoSEQ multiplex PCR, yet TCRdb's version contains in-frame clones alone and is incomplete. The sample lists about 14,000 clones, 70% to 85% occurring once. The material sequenced was ileum tissue, taken just under 28 days after intestinal transplant. The receptor source for this set is a human patient who received an intestinal transplant, so some T cells may come from the graft donor.

The sample holds a few counts of this clone. The rearrangement links TRBV6-5 to TRBJ2-1; 14 bases match TRBD2. Losses at the gene ends were 0 bases for V and 10 bases for J; bases not matched to a gene: 5. Germline assignment: CDR1 MNHEY and CDR2 SVGAGI. The CDR3 is 16 amino acids. The CDR3 coding sequence is TGTGCCAGCAGTTACTCGACTAGCGGGGGGGCAGGCGAGCAGTTCTTC. Protein sequence: CASSYSTSGGAGEQFF.

This chain uses TRBV4-1 with TRBJ2-1, with 12 bases matching TRBD2. Germline trimming cut 0 bases from V and 7 bases from J; bases unmatched to any gene: 16. The CDR3 consists of 20 residues. CDR1 and CDR2 (germline): MGHRA, YSYEKL. The CDR3 loop is CASSQDRLAGGSLPWNEQFF. DNA of the CDR3: TGCGCCAGCAGCCAAGATCGTCTAGCGGGGGGGTCCCTACCGTGGAATGAGCAGTTCTTC.

On this clone itself: Within the sample, other DNA sequences also encode this same CDR3. The chain recombines TRBV20-1 with TRBJ2-7; 7 nucleotides line up with TRBD1. This CDR3 comprises 11 residues. Germline CDR1 DFQATT, CDR2 SNEGSKA (reference sequence). J gave up 3 bases and V 4 bases, and 0 bases lay outside the gene matches. DNA for the CDR3: TGCAGTGCTACAGGGGGCTACGAGCAGTACGTC. This translates into CSATGGYEQYV.

V is TRBV7-3 and J is TRBJ2-7; perhaps TRBD2 as D (7 bases). The germline V gene encodes CDR1 SGHTA and CDR2 FQGTGA. The CDR3 extends over 15 amino acids. V was pared by 5 bases and J by 3 bases, with 17 bases between. The CDR3, as DNA: TGTGCCAGCAGCCCCTCGCGGGGGCGAGGCTACGAGCAGTACTTC. Protein sequence: CASSPSRGRGYEQYF.

The V and J genes are TRBV6-6 and TRBJ2-2, with a tentative D call TRBD2 (6 bases). Trimming stripped 11 bases from V and 4 bases from J, with 17 bases between. The CDR3 loop spans 14 amino acids. CDR1 and CDR2 from the germline V gene are MNHNY and SVGAGI (reference sequence). The CDR3 here is CAPLGGSSTGELFF. The CDR3 DNA reads as TGTGCCCCCCTCGGGGGTTCAAGCACCGGGGAGCTGTTTTTT.

The rearrangement joins TRBV5-8 to TRBJ1-5; tentative D call: TRBD1 (5 bases). The ends were cut back, 3 bases at V and 3 bases at J, with 16 bases in the middle. Germline CDR1 and CDR2: SGHTS and YDEGEE. The length of the CDR3 is 16 residues. This chain's CDR3 is CASSYTLGGDNQPQHF. CDR3 bases: TGTGCCAGCAGCTATACGTTGGGGGGAGACAATCAGCCCCAGCATTTT.

V is TRBV5-1 and J is TRBJ1-1; D gene uncertain. Deletions cut 2 bases from V and 6 bases from J, with 23 bases between. The CDR3 is made up of 17 amino acids. From germline, CDR1 is SGHRS and CDR2 YFSETQ. CDR3 sequence reads: CASSFPAGEERDAEAFF. The DNA for the CDR3 is TGCGCCAGCAGCTTCCCGGCGGGAGAGGAGAGGGATGCTGAAGCTTTCTTT.

This sequence joins TRBV5-1 and TRBJ2-5; 10 positions agree with TRBD2. The V segment lost 2 bases and the J segment 7 bases; nucleotides outside the gene matches: 5. The germline V gene encodes CDR1 SGHRS and CDR2 YFSETQ. This CDR3 is built from 14 residues. Written as DNA, the CDR3 is TGCGCCAGCAGCTTTCTAGCGGGGGAAGGGACCCAGTACTTC. Protein product: CASSFLAGEGTQYF.

The chain recombines TRBV28 with TRBJ2-1, with 13 bases identical to TRBD2. CDR3 length equals 16 residues. From germline, CDR1 is MDHEN and CDR2 SYDVKM. J lost 8 bases, V lost 4 bases, and 8 bases had no gene match. In DNA form, the CDR3 reads TGTGCCAGCAGTTCACCAGGACTAGCGGGGGTCCATGAGCAGTTCTTC. Protein sequence: CASSSPGLAGVHEQFF.

The genes are TRBV18 and TRBJ2-3; TRBD1 agrees at 10 bases. The junction had 11 bases not matched to a gene; V was cut back by 5 bases and J by 3 bases. The CDR3 totals 17 residues. CDR1 and CDR2 (germline): KGHSH, LQKENI. CDR3 nucleotide sequence: TGTGCCAGCTCATCGTATAGCCCGGGACAGGGGACAGATACGCAGTATTTT. Protein product: CASSSYSPGQGTDTQYF.

The V call is TRBV28, the J call TRBJ1-2; a weak D match, TRBD1 (5 bases). The CDR3 is 13 amino acids. Germline values: CDR1 MDHEN, CDR2 SYDVKM. V gave up 3 bases and J gave up 6 bases, with 11 bases separating them. For the CDR3, the DNA is TGTGCCAGCAGTTTGTTGGTGACAGATGGCTACACCTTC. It encodes CASSLLVTDGYTF.

CDR3 protein: CATSRDVGGEDEKLFF. For the CDR3, the DNA is TGTGCCACCAGCAGAGACGTGGGGGGGGAGGATGAAAAACTGTTTTTT. This chain joins TRBV15 and TRBJ1-4; perhaps TRBD1 as D (5 bases). The germline gives CDR1 LNHNV, CDR2 YYDKDF (reference sequence). This CDR3 is 16 amino acids long. V was cut by 0 bases and J by 6 bases, with 14 bases left in between.